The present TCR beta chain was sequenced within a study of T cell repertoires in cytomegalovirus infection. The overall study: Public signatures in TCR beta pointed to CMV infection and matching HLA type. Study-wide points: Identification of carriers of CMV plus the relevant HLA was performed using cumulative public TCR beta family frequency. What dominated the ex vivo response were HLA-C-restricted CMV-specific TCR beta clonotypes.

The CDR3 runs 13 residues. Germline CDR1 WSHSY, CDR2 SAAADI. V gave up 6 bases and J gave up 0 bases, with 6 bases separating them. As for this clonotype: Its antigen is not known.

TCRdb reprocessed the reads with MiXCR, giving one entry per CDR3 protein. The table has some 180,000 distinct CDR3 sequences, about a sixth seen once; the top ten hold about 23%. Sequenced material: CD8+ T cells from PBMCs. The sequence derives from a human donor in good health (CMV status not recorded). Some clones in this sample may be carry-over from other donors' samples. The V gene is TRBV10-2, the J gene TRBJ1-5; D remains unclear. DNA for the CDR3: TGCGCCAGCAGCCCACTTAGCAATCAGCCCCAGCATTTT. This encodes CASSPLSNQPQHF.